This T cell receptor beta chain was captured in a study of blood T cell repertoires in COVID-19 (TCRdb year 2020). Background for the entire study: Samples from collaborators originated in the United States, Italy and Spain and spanned both the acute and convalescent phases of COVID-19. Samples came from the ongoing ImmuneRACE study (first 160 participants) plus 1,254 subjects from 6 global collaborators. The prospective study material was composed of cDNA or gDNA derived from T cells, B-cell-depleted T cells, or PBMCs. The repertoires were released in a freely available public database meant as a resource for research on the immune response to SARS-CoV-2. A de-identified subject ID, COVID-19 status, age in years and sex were almost always included in the sample metadata. The dataset comprised deeply sampled blood TCRbeta repertoires from subjects exposed to, actively infected with, or recovered from COVID-19. Where HLA class I and class II types were available, the types were taken from metadata supplied by the sample provider, not from assay-based typing.

CDR1 is given as LGHNA and CDR2 as YSLEER, both from the germline V gene. There are 14 amino acids in the CDR3, from cysteine to phenylalanine inclusive. Only the CDR3 part of the read is kept: 42 bases, read in frame from the first base. V was cut back by 4 bases and J by 0 bases, leaving a gap of 9 bases between them. This clone was seen a handful of times. This clone's antigen is unknown. Per-base qualities were not stored, and no clone one base away is much larger. TCRbeta CDR3 regions were amplified from genomic DNA using the immunoSEQ Assay, a bias-controlled multiplex PCR. In the paper's pipeline: The number of nucleated cells in each sample was estimated from the amplification of reference gene primers within the assay. To quantify the absolute abundance of each unique TCRbeta CDR3 rearrangement, sequence reads were collapsed and filtered. For each sample, productive Simpson clonality was calculated by taking the square root of Simpson's diversity index across productive rearrangements. TCRdb obtained this table from immuneACCESS and retained in-frame rearrangements with V and J assigned. These tables miss some clones; where compared with another copy, unresolved V genes account for less than half of the shortfall, and the remainder is unexplained. The V and J calls and the clone size are those of that table, but D and trimming were determined from the DNA. The sample contains fewer than 50,000 clones, approximately 70% of them found a single time. The ten largest clones capture 61% of the sample.

Whole blood was collected in K2EDTA tubes by collaborating institutions according to the institutions' own protocols. For TCRbeta analysis, collaborator samples were shipped as frozen whole blood, as isolated PBMCs, or as DNA extracted from either sample type. Overall study outcomes, separate from this receptor: The amount of clinical and demographic metadata varied by source and participant and was provided uncurated.

What was sequenced was peripheral blood. This receptor chain uses TRBV4-3 and TRBJ2-5; the D gene remains uncertain. The TCR comes from a man at least 80 years old with acute or convalescent COVID-19. The CDR3 loop reads CASSLDGYQETQYF. The base sequence is TGCGCCAGCAGCCTCGACGGGTACCAAGAGACCCAGTACTTC.